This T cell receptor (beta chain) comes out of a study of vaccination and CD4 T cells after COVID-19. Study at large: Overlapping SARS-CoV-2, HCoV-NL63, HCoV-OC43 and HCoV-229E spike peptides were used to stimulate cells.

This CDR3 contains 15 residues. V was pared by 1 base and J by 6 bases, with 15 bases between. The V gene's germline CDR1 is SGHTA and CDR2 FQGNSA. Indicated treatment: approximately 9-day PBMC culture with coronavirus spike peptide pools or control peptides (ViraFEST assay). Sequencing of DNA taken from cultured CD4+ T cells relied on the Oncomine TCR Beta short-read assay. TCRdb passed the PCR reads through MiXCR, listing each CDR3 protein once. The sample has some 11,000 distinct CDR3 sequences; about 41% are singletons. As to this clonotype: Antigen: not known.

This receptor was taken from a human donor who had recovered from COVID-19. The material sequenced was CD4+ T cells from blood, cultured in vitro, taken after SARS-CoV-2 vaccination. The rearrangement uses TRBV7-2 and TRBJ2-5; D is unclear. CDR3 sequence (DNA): TGTGCCAGCAGCTTAGTCTACCGGGCCGGACAGACCCAGTACTTC. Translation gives CASSLVYRAGQTQYF.